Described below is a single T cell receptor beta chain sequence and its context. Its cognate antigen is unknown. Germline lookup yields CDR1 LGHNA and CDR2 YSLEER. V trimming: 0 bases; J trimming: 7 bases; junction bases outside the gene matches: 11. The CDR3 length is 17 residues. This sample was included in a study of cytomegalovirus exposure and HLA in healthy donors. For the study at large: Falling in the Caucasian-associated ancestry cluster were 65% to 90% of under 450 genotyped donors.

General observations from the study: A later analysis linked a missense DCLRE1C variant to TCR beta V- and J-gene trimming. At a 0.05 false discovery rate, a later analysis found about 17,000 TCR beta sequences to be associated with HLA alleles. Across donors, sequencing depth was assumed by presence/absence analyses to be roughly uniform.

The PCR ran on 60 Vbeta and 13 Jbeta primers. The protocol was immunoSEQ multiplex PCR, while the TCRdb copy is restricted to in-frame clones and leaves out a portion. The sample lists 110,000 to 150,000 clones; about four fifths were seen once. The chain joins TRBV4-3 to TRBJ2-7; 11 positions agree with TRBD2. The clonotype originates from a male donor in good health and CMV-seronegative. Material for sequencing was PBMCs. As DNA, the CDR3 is TGCGCCAGCAGCCAAGATCTAGGTAGCGGGGGGGCTGAGGAGCAGTACTTC. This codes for CASSQDLGSGGAEEQYF.